The 8 T cell receptor beta chains reported below all come from one sample, sequenced in a study of immune cell composition in non-small cell lung cancer. TCRdb's table, derived via immunoSEQ multiplex PCR, lists solely in-frame clones and lacks some. Among 7,000 to 8,000 clones listed, roughly three quarters were seen once. Material for sequencing was lung tumor tissue. These receptors came from a human donor with non-small cell lung cancer.

This chain links TRBV27 with TRBJ2-7, with 8 nucleotides matching TRBD1. The V segment lost 6 bases and the J segment 7 bases; nucleotides outside the gene matches: 17. Per the germline V gene, CDR1 is MNHEY and CDR2 is SMNVEV (reference sequence). The CDR3 totals 16 residues. The DNA for the CDR3 is TGTGCCAGCAGCCTTACCTGGACAGGGCTAATGGGAGAGCAGTACTTC. This gives the protein CASSLTWTGLMGEQYF.

This clone came up once. This chain's CDR3 is CASSSRRGLATDTQYF. The CDR3, as DNA: TGTGCCAGCAGTTCCCGCCGGGGACTAGCGACAGATACGCAGTATTTT. The chain uses TRBV13 and TRBJ2-3, with 10 bases lining up with TRBD2. The CDR3 spans 16 residues. V shed 6 bases and J 3 bases; nucleotides not matched to a gene: 9. Germline V gene sequence: CDR1 PRHDT, CDR2 FYEKMQ (reference sequence). Looking up the rest from reference TRBV13 and TRBJ2-3 gives the full variable domain: AAGVIQSPRHLIKEKRETATLKCYPIPRHDTVYWYQQGPGQDPQFLISFYEKMQSDKGSIPDRFSAQQFSDYHSELNMSSLELGDSALYFCASSSRRGLATDTQYFGPGTRLTVL.

The J gene is TRBJ2-5, the V gene TRBV30, with no clear D. The CDR3 has 14 residues. Germline V gene sequence: CDR1 GTSNPN, CDR2 SVGIG (reference sequence). The V end was cut by 1 base, the J end by 5 bases, with 14 bases between. The CDR3 sequence is CAWSGHVVTETQYF. CDR3 bases: TGTGCCTGGAGTGGACACGTGGTAACGGAGACCCAGTACTTC.

The rearrangement joins TRBV5-8 to TRBJ1-4; tentative D call: TRBD1 (5 bases). Trimming cost V 0 bases and J 8 bases, with 8 bases left between them. Germline V gives CDR1 SGHTS, CDR2 YDEGEE. This CDR3 has 13 amino acids. DNA of the CDR3: TGTGCCAGCAGCTTGGAAGCAGGGGAAAAACTGTTTTTT. This gives the protein CASSLEAGEKLFF.

This rearrangement joins TRBV2 to TRBJ2-1; a weak D match, TRBD2 (5 bases). Germline assignment: CDR1 SNHLY and CDR2 FYNNEI. The CDR3 runs 12 residues. Trimming took 10 bases from V and 2 from J, leaving 9 bases between them. In DNA, the CDR3 is TGTGCCACCTCCGGGGCCTACAATGAGCAGTTCTTC. It translates to CATSGAYNEQFF.

This chain joins TRBV28 and TRBJ1-1; D is perhaps TRBD1 (5 bases). V lost 7 bases and J 6 bases, leaving 18 bases between the germline ends. The CDR3 totals 14 residues. Germline V gene sequence: CDR1 MDHEN, CDR2 SYDVKM. CDR3 coding DNA: TGTGCCAGCACCAGGGCGCGCATCGTTTCTGAAGCTTTCTTT. This translates into CASTRARIVSEAFF.

This clone occurred a few times. This chain connects TRBV27 to TRBJ2-7, with 8 positions matching TRBD1. The V gene's germline CDR1 is MNHEY and CDR2 SMNVEV (reference sequence). V lost 0 bases to trimming and J lost 0 bases; unmatched junction nucleotides: 1. The CDR3 is 15 residues long. The CDR3 reads CASSLSTGGSYEQYF. The DNA of the CDR3 is TGTGCCAGCAGTTTATCCACAGGGGGCTCCTACGAGCAGTACTTC.

The chain combines TRBV2 with TRBJ1-4, with D possibly being TRBD1 (6 bases). Germline V gives CDR1 SNHLY, CDR2 FYNNEI. The CDR3 spans 14 residues. V was shortened by 7 bases and J by 5 bases, with 14 bases between the two germline ends. Here the CDR3 reads CASNTQGRNEKLFF. For the CDR3, the DNA is TGTGCCAGCAACACCCAGGGGCGGAATGAAAAACTGTTTTTT.